This T cell receptor (beta chain) was documented in a study of cytomegalovirus exposure and HLA in healthy donors. Whole-study findings and limits: Researchers catalogued some 160 TCR beta chains as cytomegalovirus-associated.

Amplification used 60 Vbeta primers and 13 Jbeta primers. Profiling relied on immunoSEQ multiplex PCR, and the TCRdb table lists in-frame clones only, not all of them. The sample holds 140,000 to 150,000 clones, around 79% seen once. A few counts support this clone. Its antigen remains unknown. The CDR3 runs to 15 residues. Germline V gene sequence: CDR1 LNHDA, CDR2 SQIVND (reference sequence). V gave up 3 bases and J gave up 0 bases; unmatched junction bases: 4. Sequenced input: PBMCs. This receptor was taken from a woman aged 35 to 49 in good health and CMV-seropositive. The chain combines TRBV19 with TRBJ2-7; 8 bases are a match to TRBD1. This chain's CDR3 is CASSIGRGPSYEQYF. In DNA form, the CDR3 reads TGTGCCAGTAGTATCGGCAGGGGGCCCTCCTACGAGCAGTACTTC.